This T cell receptor (beta chain) is from a study of blood T cells in healthy people across ages. At the level of the study: Template switching picked up about one barcoded beta molecule for each two T cells. Points from the study as a whole: Not knowing donor CMV status may have confounded expanded clonotype changes. The fall in TCR beta diversity per million T cells was roughly linear with age.

PCR was performed a second time for about 7 to 11 cycles using a sample-barcoded 5' primer and a J-beta primer mix. TCRdb fed the 5' RACE reads into MiXCR, producing one record per CDR3 protein. The data contain around 650,000 distinct CDR3 sequences, about 43% of them singletons. The CDR3 has 13 amino acids. V was pared by 4 bases and J by 1 base, with 7 bases between. Looked up from germline, CDR1 is SGHVS and CDR2 is FQNEAQ. Total RNA amounts of at least 5 micrograms were extracted per sample. Regarding this clonotype: Antigen specificity is unknown.

J is TRBJ1-1 and V is TRBV7-8; possible D gene TRBD1, 5 bases. The sequence derives from a man older than 75 in good health. The sample was blood. CDR3: CASSWGTNTEAFF. The CDR3 coding sequence is TGTGCCAGCAGCTGGGGGACGAACACTGAAGCTTTCTTT.